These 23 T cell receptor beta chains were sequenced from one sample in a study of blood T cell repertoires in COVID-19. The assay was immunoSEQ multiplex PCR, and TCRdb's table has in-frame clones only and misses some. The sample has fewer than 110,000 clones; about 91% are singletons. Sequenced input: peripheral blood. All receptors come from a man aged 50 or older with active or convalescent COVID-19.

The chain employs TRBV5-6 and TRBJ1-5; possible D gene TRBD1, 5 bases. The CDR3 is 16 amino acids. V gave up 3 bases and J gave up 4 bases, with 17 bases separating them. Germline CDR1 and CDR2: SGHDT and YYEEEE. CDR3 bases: TGTGCCAGCAGCTCAGGAGGGAGGCGGGGGAATCAGCCCCAGCATTTT. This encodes CASSSGGRRGNQPQHF.

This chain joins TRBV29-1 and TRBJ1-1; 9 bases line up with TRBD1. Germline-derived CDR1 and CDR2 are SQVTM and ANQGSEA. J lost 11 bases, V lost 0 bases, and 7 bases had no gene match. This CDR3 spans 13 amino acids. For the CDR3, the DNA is TGCAGCGTTGAAGAAAGTAGGGGACAGGGCGCTTTCTTT. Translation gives CSVEESRGQGAFF.

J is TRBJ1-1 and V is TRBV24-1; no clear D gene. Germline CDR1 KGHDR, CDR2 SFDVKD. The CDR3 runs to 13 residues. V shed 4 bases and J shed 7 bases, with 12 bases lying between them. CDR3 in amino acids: CATSEGSRGEAFF. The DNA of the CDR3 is TGTGCCACCAGTGAGGGGAGTCGGGGTGAAGCTTTCTTT.

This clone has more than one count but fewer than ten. This chain's CDR3 is CASSTPGTILGTGELFF. In DNA, the CDR3 is TGTGCCAGCAGTACCCCCGGGACAATATTGGGGACCGGGGAGCTGTTTTTT. V and J are TRBV28 and TRBJ2-2; a weak D match, TRBD1 (6 bases). CDR1 and CDR2 from the germline V gene are MDHEN and SYDVKM. The CDR3 has 17 residues. The ends were cut back, 5 bases at V and 5 bases at J, with 21 bases in the middle.

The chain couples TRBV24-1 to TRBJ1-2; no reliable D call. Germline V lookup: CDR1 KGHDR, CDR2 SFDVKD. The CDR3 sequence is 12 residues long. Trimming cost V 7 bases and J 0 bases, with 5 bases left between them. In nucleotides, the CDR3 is TGTGCCACCAGATCAACTAACTATGGCTACACCTTC. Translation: CATRSTNYGYTF.

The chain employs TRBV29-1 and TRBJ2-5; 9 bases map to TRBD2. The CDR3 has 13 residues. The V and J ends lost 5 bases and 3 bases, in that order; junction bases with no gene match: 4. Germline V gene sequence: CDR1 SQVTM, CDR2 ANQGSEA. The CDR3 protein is CSVRGLAKETQYF. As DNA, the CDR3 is TGCAGCGTTCGGGGACTAGCTAAAGAGACCCAGTACTTC.

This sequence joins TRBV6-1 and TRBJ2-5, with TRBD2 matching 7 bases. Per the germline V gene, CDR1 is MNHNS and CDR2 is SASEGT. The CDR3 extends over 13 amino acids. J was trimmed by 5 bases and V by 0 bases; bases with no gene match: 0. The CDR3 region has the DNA TGTGCCAGCAGTGAAGCGCGGGAGGAGACCCAGTACTTC. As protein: CASSEAREETQYF.

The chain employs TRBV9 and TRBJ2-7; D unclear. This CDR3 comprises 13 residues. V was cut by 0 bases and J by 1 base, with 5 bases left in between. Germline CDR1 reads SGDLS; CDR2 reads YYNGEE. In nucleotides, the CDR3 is TGTGCCAGCAGCGTAGCCCTTTCCTACGAGCAGTACTTC. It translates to CASSVALSYEQYF.

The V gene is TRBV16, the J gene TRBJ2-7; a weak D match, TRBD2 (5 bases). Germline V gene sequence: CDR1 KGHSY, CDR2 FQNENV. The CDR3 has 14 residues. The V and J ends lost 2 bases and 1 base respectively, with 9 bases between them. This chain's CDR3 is CASSQLADSYEQYF. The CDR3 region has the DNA TGTGCCAGCAGCCAACTAGCTGATTCCTACGAGCAGTACTTC.

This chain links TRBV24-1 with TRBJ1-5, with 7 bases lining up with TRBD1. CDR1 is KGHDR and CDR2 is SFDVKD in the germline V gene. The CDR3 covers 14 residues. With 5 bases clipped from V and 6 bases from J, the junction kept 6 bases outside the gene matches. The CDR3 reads CATSARGGVQPQHF. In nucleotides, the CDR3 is TGTGCCACCAGTGCCAGAGGGGGCGTTCAGCCCCAGCATTTT.

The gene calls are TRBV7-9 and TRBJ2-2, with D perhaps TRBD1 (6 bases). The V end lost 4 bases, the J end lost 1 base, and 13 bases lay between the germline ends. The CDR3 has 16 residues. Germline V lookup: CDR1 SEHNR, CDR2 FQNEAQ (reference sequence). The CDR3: CASSSPPGQNTGELFF. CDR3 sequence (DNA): TGTGCCAGCAGCTCCCCCCCGGGACAGAACACCGGGGAGCTGTTTTTT.

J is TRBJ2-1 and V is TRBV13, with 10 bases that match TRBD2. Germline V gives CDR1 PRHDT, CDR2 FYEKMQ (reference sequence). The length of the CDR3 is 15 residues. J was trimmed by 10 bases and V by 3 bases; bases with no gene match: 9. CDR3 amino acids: CASSFMSGRAREQFF. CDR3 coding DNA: TGTGCCAGCAGCTTTATGAGCGGGAGGGCGAGGGAGCAGTTCTTC.

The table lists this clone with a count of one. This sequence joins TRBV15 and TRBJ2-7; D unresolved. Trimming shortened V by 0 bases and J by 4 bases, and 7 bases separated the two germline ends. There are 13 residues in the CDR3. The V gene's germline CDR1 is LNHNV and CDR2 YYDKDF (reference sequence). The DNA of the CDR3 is TGTGCCACCAGCAGAGATCAGATGTACGAGCAGTACTTC. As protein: CATSRDQMYEQYF.

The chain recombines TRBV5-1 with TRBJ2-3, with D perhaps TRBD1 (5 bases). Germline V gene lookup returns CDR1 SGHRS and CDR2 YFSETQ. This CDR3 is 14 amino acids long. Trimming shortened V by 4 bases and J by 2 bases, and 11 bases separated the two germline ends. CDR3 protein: CASSQQTVTDTQYF. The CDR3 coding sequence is TGCGCCAGCAGCCAACAGACAGTCACAGATACGCAGTATTTT.

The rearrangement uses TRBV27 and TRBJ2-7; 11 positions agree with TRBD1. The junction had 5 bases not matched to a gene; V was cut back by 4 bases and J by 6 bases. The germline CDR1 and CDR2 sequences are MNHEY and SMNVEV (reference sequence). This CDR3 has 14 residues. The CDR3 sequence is CASSWTGGLGEQYF. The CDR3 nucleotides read TGTGCCAGCAGTTGGACAGGGGGCCTGGGCGAGCAGTACTTC.

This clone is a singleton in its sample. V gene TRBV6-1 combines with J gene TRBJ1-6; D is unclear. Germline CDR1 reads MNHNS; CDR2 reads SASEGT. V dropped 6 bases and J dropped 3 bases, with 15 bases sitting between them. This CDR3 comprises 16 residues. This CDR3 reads CASSEPAGSYNSPLHF. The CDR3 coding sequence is TGTGCCAGCAGCGAACCCGCCGGGAGCTATAATTCACCCCTCCACTTT.

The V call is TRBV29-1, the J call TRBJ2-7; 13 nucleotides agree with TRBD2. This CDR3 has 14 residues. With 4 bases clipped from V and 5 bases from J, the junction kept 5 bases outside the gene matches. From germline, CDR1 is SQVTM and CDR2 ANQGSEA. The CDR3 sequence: CSVGGTSGINEQYF. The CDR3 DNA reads TGCAGCGTTGGGGGGACTAGCGGGATTAACGAGCAGTACTTC.

CDR3 in amino acids: CASSLRSGSNSPLHF. CDR3 in DNA: TGTGCCAGCAGCTTACGGTCTGGGAGCAATTCACCCCTCCACTTT. The chain joins TRBV28 to TRBJ1-6, with D unresolved. The CDR3 extends over 15 amino acids. CDR1 MDHEN and CDR2 SYDVKM come from the germline V gene. V was trimmed by 6 bases and J by 7 bases, leaving 16 bases between them. Looking up the rest from reference TRBV28 and TRBJ1-6 gives the full variable domain: DVKVTQSSRYLVKRTGEKVFLECVQDMDHENMFWYRQDPGLGLRLIYFSYDVKMKEKGDIPEGYSVSREKKERFSLILESASTNQTSMYLCASSLRSGSNSPLHFGNGTRLTVT.

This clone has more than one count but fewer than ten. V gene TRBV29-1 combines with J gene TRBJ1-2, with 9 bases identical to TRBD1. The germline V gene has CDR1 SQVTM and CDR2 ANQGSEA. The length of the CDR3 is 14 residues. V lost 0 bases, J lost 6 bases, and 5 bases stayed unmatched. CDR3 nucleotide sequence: TGCAGCGTTGAAGAACAGGGGGCGCGCCATGGCTACACCTTC. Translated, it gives CSVEEQGARHGYTF.

This CDR3 is CASSLDSTRGRNQPQHF. The CDR3 DNA sequence: TGTGCCAGCAGCTTAGACTCAACCCGTGGGCGCAATCAGCCCCAGCATTTT. The chain employs TRBV7-2 and TRBJ1-5; D unclear. This CDR3 region has 17 residues. The V and J ends lost 1 base and 2 bases respectively, with 15 bases between them. The V gene's germline CDR1 is SGHTA and CDR2 FQGNSA. The variable domain in full, completed from reference TRBV7-2 and TRBJ1-5, reads GAGVSQSPSNKVTEKGKDVELRCDPISGHTALYWYRQSLGQGLEFLIYFQGNSAPDKSGLPSDRFSAERTGGSVSTLTIQRTQQEDSAVYLCASSLDSTRGRNQPQHFGDGTRLSIL.

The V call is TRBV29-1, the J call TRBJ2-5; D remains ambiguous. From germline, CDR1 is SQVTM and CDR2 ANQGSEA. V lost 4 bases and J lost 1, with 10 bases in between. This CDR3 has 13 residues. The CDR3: CSVVSQVQETQYF. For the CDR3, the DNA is TGCAGCGTTGTAAGCCAGGTCCAAGAGACCCAGTACTTC.

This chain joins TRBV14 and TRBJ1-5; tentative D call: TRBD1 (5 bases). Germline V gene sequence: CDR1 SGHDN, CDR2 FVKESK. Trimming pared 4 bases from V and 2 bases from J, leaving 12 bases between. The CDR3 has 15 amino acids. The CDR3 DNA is TGTGCCAGCAGCCCCGAAAAGACAGGCAATCAGCCCCAGCATTTT. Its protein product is CASSPEKTGNQPQHF.

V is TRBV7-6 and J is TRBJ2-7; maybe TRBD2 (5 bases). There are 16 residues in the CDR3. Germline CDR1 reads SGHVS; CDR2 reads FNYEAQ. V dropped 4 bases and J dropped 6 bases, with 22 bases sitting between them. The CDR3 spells CASSSRYRISGSEQYF. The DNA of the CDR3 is TGTGCCAGCAGCTCTCGGTATCGGATAAGCGGATCCGAGCAGTACTTC.